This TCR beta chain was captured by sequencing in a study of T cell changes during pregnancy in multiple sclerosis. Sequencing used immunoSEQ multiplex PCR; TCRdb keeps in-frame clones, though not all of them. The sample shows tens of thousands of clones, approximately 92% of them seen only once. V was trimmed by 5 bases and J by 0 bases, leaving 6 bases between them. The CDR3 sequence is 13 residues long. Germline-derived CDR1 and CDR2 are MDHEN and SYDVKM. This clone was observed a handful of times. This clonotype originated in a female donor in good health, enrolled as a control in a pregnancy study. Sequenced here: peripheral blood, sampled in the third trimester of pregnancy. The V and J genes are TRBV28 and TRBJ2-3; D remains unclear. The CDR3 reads CASSTTSTDTQYF. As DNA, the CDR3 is TGTGCCAGCAGTACCACTAGCACAGATACGCAGTATTTT.